Below are 10 T cell receptor beta chains sequenced from a single sample in a study of early T cells in non-severe SARS-CoV-2 infection. One entry per CDR3 protein results from TCRdb running MiXCR on the 5' RACE reads. The profile shows some 41,000 distinct CDR3 sequences, 5% to 6.5% of them singletons. Sequencing used whole blood. Source of these receptors: an adult who was a healthcare worker with PCR-confirmed SARS-CoV-2 infection or an uninfected control (not recorded which).

This clonotype has at least ten counts. The chain links TRBV20-1 to TRBJ2-5, with 9 bases matching TRBD2. Germline V CDR1 and CDR2: DFQATT, SNEGSKA (reference sequence). V shed 4 bases and J 1 base; nucleotides not matched to a gene: 4. The CDR3 covers 14 residues. The CDR3 sequence is CSATPAGGQETQYF. In nucleotides, the CDR3 is TGCAGTGCTACGCCAGCGGGGGGCCAAGAGACCCAGTACTTC.

A few counts support this clonotype. The chain has TRBV6-2 or TRBV6-3 and TRBJ1-5; perhaps TRBD1 as D (6 bases). Germline V gives CDR1 MNHEY, CDR2 SVGEGT. The CDR3 spans 17 residues. V dropped 0 bases and J dropped 0 bases, with 12 bases sitting between them. CDR3 DNA: TGTGCCAGCAGTTACTCGATGGAGGACAGTAGCAATCAGCCCCAGCATTTT. Translated, it gives CASSYSMEDSSNQPQHF.

V and J are TRBV7-2 and TRBJ2-5, with TRBD2 matching over 7 bases. V dropped 5 bases and J dropped 4; count of bases not matched to a gene: 7. The CDR3 has 14 residues. Germline V gene data show CDR1 as SGHTA and CDR2 as FQGNSA. The CDR3 region is CASSMAGVRETQYF. CDR3 DNA: TGTGCCAGCAGCATGGCGGGGGTTCGAGAGACCCAGTACTTC.

In its sample, this clonotype was seen many times. V and J are TRBV12-3 or TRBV12-4 and TRBJ2-5; TRBD1 might be the D (5 bases). The CDR3 has 14 residues. The V end lost 3 bases, the J end lost 4 bases, and 12 bases lay between the germline ends. CDR3 sequence: CASSFQGGRETQYF. CDR3 DNA: TGTGCCAGCAGTTTCCAGGGTGGAAGAGAGACCCAGTACTTC.

The chain carries TRBV10-2 and TRBJ2-7; TRBD1 might be the D (5 bases). The V end was cut by 3 bases, the J end by 1 base, with 13 bases between. This CDR3 is 15 amino acids long. Germline CDR1 is WSHSY and CDR2 is SAAADI. The CDR3 nucleotides read TGCGCCAGCAGTGATTTGGACACCCAGTCCTACGAGCAGTACTTC. Translating it yields CASSDLDTQSYEQYF.

This clonotype appeared a few times. This sequence joins TRBV11-2 and TRBJ2-1; either TRBD1 or TRBD2 may supply D (6 bases each). CDR1 is SGHAT and CDR2 is FQNNGV in the germline V gene. The V end lost 5 bases, the J end lost 0 bases, and 26 bases lay between the germline ends. CDR3 length equals 20 residues. The CDR3 DNA sequence: TGTGCCAGCAGCAATCTCAAACAGGAGGCTAAGGGGGGCTCCTACAATGAGCAGTTCTTC. Translation: CASSNLKQEAKGGSYNEQFF.

This clonotype was detected only a few times. V usage is TRBV12-3 or TRBV12-4 and J usage is TRBJ1-2; 9 bases fit TRBD1. The CDR3 loop spans 14 amino acids. V dropped 3 bases and J dropped 7; count of bases not matched to a gene: 6. CDR3 sequence: CASSFGTGQSGYTF. CDR3 in DNA: TGTGCCAGCAGTTTCGGGACAGGGCAGAGTGGCTACACCTTC.

This clonotype was observed many times. The CDR3, as DNA: TGTGCCAGCTCACTGGCAACCTACGAGCAGTACTTC. It codes for CASSLATYEQYF. The genes are TRBV18 and TRBJ2-7; D is ambiguous. V was trimmed by 4 bases and J by 2 bases, leaving 6 bases between them. This CDR3 spans 12 amino acids. The V gene's germline CDR1 is KGHSH and CDR2 LQKENI.

This clonotype has ten or more counts. The chain joins TRBV4-1 to TRBJ2-2; D might be TRBD2 (6 bases). There are 15 residues in the CDR3. Germline V gives CDR1 MGHRA, CDR2 YSYEKL. V was cut by 1 base and J by 9 bases, with 15 bases left in between. Here the CDR3 DNA reads TGCGCCAGCAGCCAAGGGAGGGCAGGCGAACGGGAGCTGTTTTTT. Translation: CASSQGRAGERELFF.

The table lists this clonotype with many counts. The chain combines TRBV9 with TRBJ1-6; no reliable D call. The CDR3 extends over 13 amino acids. V lost 2 bases to trimming and J lost 10 bases, with 10 bases between them. Germline V gene data show CDR1 as SGDLS and CDR2 as YYNGEE. CDR3 coding DNA: TGTGCCAGCAGCGTGGAAAGCCGGTCACCCCTCCACTTT. It specifies CASSVESRSPLHF. Full variable domain (missing parts from reference TRBV9 and TRBJ1-6): DSGVTQTPKHLITATGQRVTLRCSPRSGDLSVYWYQQSLDQGLQFLIQYYNGEERAKGNILERFSAQQFPDLHSELNLSSLELGDSALYFCASSVESRSPLHFGNGTRLTVT.